Listed here are 3 T cell receptor beta chains from one sample, sequenced in a study of T cell responses to AZD1222 COVID-19 vaccine (dated by TCRdb to 2020 to 2022). This sample's time point label indicates: baseline before first vaccination. Library method: the immunoSEQ multiplex PCR assay. Imported from immuneACCESS, the table was reduced by TCRdb to in-frame sequences with V and J called. These copies leave out some clones; in studies compared against another copy, an unresolved V gene accounts for under half, and the cause of the remainder is not known. This sample has roughly 110,000 clones in its table, and around 91% of those were observed once. The ten largest clones capture roughly a fifth of the sample. Sequencing used peripheral blood, obtained on day 0 of AZD1222 vaccination. All receptors come from an adult in good health.

This rearrangement joins TRBV19 to TRBJ1-6, with 7 nucleotides matching TRBD1. CDR3 length equals 14 residues. Germline loops: CDR1 LNHDA, CDR2 SQIVND (reference sequence). J lost 10 bases, V lost 3 bases, and 6 bases had no gene match. Written as DNA, the CDR3 is TGTGCCAGTAGTATCAGGGGGGGGAACTCACCCCTCCACTTT. Encoded protein: CASSIRGGNSPLHF.

V usage is TRBV9 and J usage is TRBJ2-1; 7 bases match TRBD1. This CDR3 has 16 amino acids. With V trimmed by 4 bases and J by 0 bases, 7 bases remained unmatched. The germline V gene encodes CDR1 SGDLS and CDR2 YYNGEE. CDR3 DNA sequence: TGTGCCAGCAGCCCCCGGGACAGAAGCTCCTACAATGAGCAGTTCTTC. It codes for CASSPRDRSSYNEQFF.

The chain joins TRBV15 to TRBJ2-1; D ambiguous. Trimming shortened V by 5 bases and J by 7 bases, and 12 bases separated the two germline ends. CDR1 is LNHNV, CDR2 YYDKDF, per germline (reference sequence). The CDR3 extends over 13 amino acids. CDR3 nucleotide sequence: TGTGCCACCAGCCCAACTATGAGGAATGAGCAGTTCTTC. It is translated as CATSPTMRNEQFF.